Listed here are 3 T cell receptor beta chains from one sample, sequenced in a study of spatial heterogeneity in lung cancer. TCRdb re-derived calls from the 5' RACE reads in MiXCR, one entry per CDR3 protein. The sample lists around 45,000 distinct CDR3 sequences, 20% to 25% occurring once. Indicated time point: blood at routine non-recurrence follow-up after resection. The sample consisted of PBMCs, taken at follow-up. Receptors were obtained from a female donor with early-stage non-small cell lung cancer.

This clonotype was seen many times. The chain links TRBV7-2 to TRBJ2-3, with no clear D. The germline CDR1 and CDR2 sequences are SGHTA and FQGNSA. The CDR3 spans 12 residues. V lost 5 bases and J lost 3, with 6 bases in between. For the CDR3, the DNA is TGTGCCAGCAGCCCAATTACAGATACGCAGTATTTT. Its translation: CASSPITDTQYF.

The chain combines TRBV11-2 with TRBJ2-3; the D is unclear. The V gene's germline CDR1 is SGHAT and CDR2 FQNNGV. The CDR3 sequence is 15 residues long. Trimming pared 3 bases from V and 0 bases from J, leaving 10 bases between. CDR3 sequence reads: CASSFEDPSTDTQYF. The CDR3 DNA sequence: TGTGCCAGCAGCTTCGAGGATCCTAGCACAGATACGCAGTATTTT.

The V call is TRBV29-1, the J call TRBJ1-2, with D uncertain. Germline loops: CDR1 SQVTM, CDR2 ANQGSEA. This CDR3 is built from 13 residues. Deletions cut 4 bases from V and 6 bases from J, with 15 bases between. The CDR3 DNA is TGCAGCGTTGTGAGAAAGGCCCGGGATGGCTACACCTTC. Translated: CSVVRKARDGYTF.